This TCR beta chain originates from a study of T cell responses to AZD1222 COVID-19 vaccine listed by TCRdb under 2021. A note on the overall study: AZD1222 recipients given second doses at about 4 weeks or at about 12 weeks were pooled, since spike-specific TCR depth and breadth were not found to differ between the two schedules. Trial participants were enrolled into age subgroups of 18-55, 56-69 and 70-plus years, which contained roughly 150, 30 and 60 TCR-sequenced participants, respectively. TCR sequencing covered 230 or so trial participants: 200 to 210 given two doses of AZD1222 and 26 given two doses of MenACWY control vaccine.

Results and caveats for the whole study, not just this receptor: Because no day 14 peak-response samples were available, repertoires were characterized only after the peak T cell response. Conclusions about previously exposed vaccinees are limited, since just 5 or 6 AZD1222 recipients were seropositive for SARS-CoV-2 at baseline. Reportedly, almost half of the unique spike-specific TCRs recognized epitopes lying outside the regions that are mutated in the B.1.351 and B.1.1.7 variants. The vaccine-associated CD4 TCRs covered the entire spike protein, and the dominant responses fell in regions 160-218 and 743-854. In the small 56-69-year group, the increase in depth fell short of significance, most likely because of low power. Participants were mostly white British and included more females than males, and it was suggested by the authors that clonal diversity may have been underestimated. Spike-specific TCR breadth and depth rose significantly after two AZD1222 doses compared with day 0 and with MenACWY recipients.

The CDR3 regions of human TCRbeta chains were analyzed by immunosequencing. As for the authors' bioinformatics: TCRs in the repertoires were matched against a reference library of SARS-CoV-2-specific TCRs that had been generated with the MIRA antigen-specificity platform. Breadth was defined as the fraction of unique TCRs that were SARS-CoV-2-associated. Depth was defined as the fraction of total T cells that were SARS-CoV-2-associated. Each spike-specific TCR was assigned to its reactive spike region and to a CD4 or CD8 class using the MIRA data. Log10-transformed breadth and depth values were compared by one-way ANOVA with Sidak's multiple comparisons tests. TCRdb mirrors the immuneACCESS table, restricted to in-frame sequences. Some clones are absent from its copies; in checked studies, under half trace to an unresolved V gene, and the reason for the others is unknown. The V and J calls and clone size were taken over from that table, and D and trimming were inferred from the DNA. This sample lists about 140,000 clones; roughly 89% were detected once. The ten largest account for around 1.7% of the sample.

Via the germline V gene, CDR1 is SGHAT and CDR2 FQNNGV. The germline ends are 15 bases apart after V is trimmed by 4 bases and J by 6 bases. Its CDR3 holds 15 amino acids, cysteine through phenylalanine. This entry keeps only the CDR3 DNA: 45 bases, framed from base 1. With regard to this clone: The antigen it recognizes is unknown. No base-level quality is on record; no much larger clone is a single base apart.

The time point label for this specimen denotes: baseline before first vaccination. The vaccinee samples were drawn from two UK trials, COV001 and COV002, one of which was a single-blind randomized controlled phase 2/3 trial testing AZD1222 (ChAdOx1 nCoV-19) in healthy adults. For TCRbeta chain sequencing, PBMC samples from trial participants were taken at day 0 and at day 28 after the second dose. This clonotype originated in an adult in good health. This sequence uses TRBV11-2 and TRBJ1-4; 5 matching bases give a weak D call of TRBD1. This material consisted of peripheral blood, taken on day 0 of AZD1222 vaccination. The CDR3 sequence is CASSYLRGGDEKLFF. The DNA reads as follows: TGTGCCAGCAGCTACCTCCGGGGGGGGGATGAAAAACTGTTTTTT.